The clone carrying this T cell receptor (beta chain) was recorded at least ten times. The antigen remains undetermined. Sequencing was performed with immunoSEQ multiplex PCR; in TCRdb, only in-frame clones are kept and a portion is missing. The repertoire has about 30,000 clones, none seen only once; the ten largest take 2.7%. Trimming cost V 0 bases and J 7 bases, with 15 bases left between them. The CDR3 contains 16 residues. CDR1 and CDR2 (germline): LGHNA, YSLEER. The sample is drawn from a study of T cells after posttransplantation cyclophosphamide. The study, taken as a whole, reports: Donor-recipient repertoire similarity was low at 1-2 months, rising over year one. Tissue-infiltrating T cells from skin or gut overlapped little with blood T cells.

The chain employs TRBV4-3 and TRBJ1-4, with D possibly matching TRBD1 (6 bases). This receptor was obtained from a woman aged 55-75 years in good health, CMV-negative, and a related stem cell transplant donor. The material sequenced was PBMCs. The CDR3 is CASSQDRTGRTEKLFF. The CDR3 DNA is TGCGCCAGCAGCCAAGATCGTACAGGGAGGACTGAAAAACTGTTTTTT.